The present TCR beta chain was sequenced within a study of T cells in Graves' hyperthyroidism and ophthalmopathy. Study-wide points: Researchers found most expanded thyroid clonotypes above 0.001 in blood as well.

V lost 1 base and J 6 bases, leaving 7 bases between the germline ends. Germline CDR1 is MNHEY and CDR2 is SVGAGI. CDR3 length: 13 residues. Amplification of TCR beta CDR3 regions used RNA as the template. The HTBI primer set drove a first-round RT-PCR of the TCR CDR3. TCRdb analysed the multiplex PCR reads with MiXCR anew, one entry per CDR3 protein. Counted here are about 360,000 distinct CDR3 sequences, about 15% occurring once; the ten biggest clones make up around a quarter. Note on this clonotype: The antigen remains undetermined.

Patients were excluded for uncontrolled infection, other autoimmune disease, pregnancy or lactation. The source is a woman aged 18-29 years with Graves' hyperthyroidism that later progressed to Graves' ophthalmopathy. The chain carries TRBV6-5 and TRBJ2-1, with D unresolved. The sample was blood. CDR3 DNA: TGTGCCAGCAGTTACTACCGCAGCAATGAGCAGTTCTTC. Amino acid sequence: CASSYYRSNEQFF.